These 17 T cell receptor beta chains were all obtained from the same sample, sequenced in a study of CD8 T cells in ankylosing spondylitis. TCRdb redid the calling of the 5' RACE reads with MiXCR, one entry per CDR3 protein. The sample lists more than 150,000 distinct CDR3 sequences; approximately 12% were seen once. What was sequenced was blood, either unsorted or a sorted T cell fraction (not recorded which). All receptors derive from a female donor with ankylosing spondylitis or in good health (not recorded which).

This clonotype was counted many times. The V and J genes are TRBV7-6 and TRBJ2-5; tentative D call: TRBD2 (5 bases). CDR3 length: 13 amino acids. CDR1 SGHVS and CDR2 FNYEAQ come from the germline V gene. The V and J ends lost 3 bases and 3 bases respectively, with 8 bases between them. CDR3 in DNA: TGTGCCAGCAGCTTGGTCGGGAAAGAGACCCAGTACTTC. Encoded protein: CASSLVGKETQYF.

This clonotype showed up just a few times. The chain recombines TRBV5-4 with TRBJ1-2; perhaps TRBD1 as D (5 bases). This CDR3 has 14 residues. Trimming removed 2 bases from V and 6 bases from J, with 14 bases in between. Germline V gives CDR1 SGHNT, CDR2 YYREEE (reference sequence). CDR3 coding DNA: TGTGCCAGCAGCTTCGGGACGGGGCGGGATGGCTACACCTTC. Translated: CASSFGTGRDGYTF.

This clonotype was found many times. This rearrangement joins TRBV30 to TRBJ2-3; TRBD2 agrees at 8 bases. Germline V gene sequence: CDR1 GTSNPN, CDR2 SVGIG (reference sequence). J lost 2 bases, V lost 0 bases, and 4 bases had no gene match. The CDR3 loop spans 15 amino acids. CDR3 nucleotide sequence: TGTGCCTGGAGTGTACAGCGGGGGTTCACAGATACGCAGTATTTT. Protein product: CAWSVQRGFTDTQYF.

The chain links TRBV4-2 to TRBJ1-1, with 9 bases matching TRBD1. There are 17 residues in the CDR3. The V gene's germline CDR1 is LGHNA and CDR2 YNFKEQ. The V segment lost 2 bases and the J segment 4 bases; nucleotides outside the gene matches: 11. CDR3 in amino acids: CASSQSTARQGGTEAFF. The DNA of the CDR3 is TGTGCCAGCAGCCAAAGCACGGCCCGACAGGGGGGCACTGAAGCTTTCTTT.

The chain links TRBV12-3 or TRBV12-4 to TRBJ1-2; 8 bases line up with TRBD1. The length of the CDR3 is 14 residues. J gave up 4 bases and V 1 base, and 2 bases lay outside the gene matches. The DNA for the CDR3 is TGTGCCAGCAGTTTAGGGACAGGGCCCTATGGCTACACCTTC. Its protein product is CASSLGTGPYGYTF.

This clonotype was seen many times. The V gene is TRBV7-9, the J gene TRBJ2-3, with D possibly TRBD1 on 6 matching bases. CDR1 is SEHNR and CDR2 is FQNEAQ in the germline V gene (reference sequence). V shed 5 bases and J shed 2 bases, with 11 bases lying between them. The CDR3 extends over 14 amino acids. The CDR3 bases are TGTGCCAGCAGCAGCAGGACAGCCACAGATACGCAGTATTTT. This sequence encodes CASSSRTATDTQYF. Full variable domain (rest looked up from reference TRBV7-9 and TRBJ2-3): DTGVSQNPRHKITKRGQNVTFRCDPISEHNRLYWYRQTLGQGPEFLTYFQNEAQLEKSRLLSDRFSAERPKGSFSTLEIQRTEQGDSAMYLCASSSRTATDTQYFGPGTRLTVL.

Many counts were recorded for this clonotype. J is TRBJ1-1 and V is TRBV5-1; tentative D call: TRBD1 (6 bases). This CDR3 comprises 14 residues. V was pared by 4 bases and J by 0 bases, with 10 bases between. Germline CDR1 SGHRS, CDR2 YFSETQ. CDR3 DNA sequence: TGCGCCAGCAGCCAGGACAGTTTGAACACTGAAGCTTTCTTT. It specifies CASSQDSLNTEAFF.

This clonotype was counted only a few times. V is TRBV21-1 and J is TRBJ1-6; TRBD1, the D gene given by the table, was not confirmed from the DNA. TRBV21-1 is reported as a pseudogene. The CDR3 sequence is 14 residues long. Written as DNA, the CDR3 is TGTGCCAGCAGCATGGACAGGGTTAATTCACCCCTCCACTTT. Translation: CASSMDRVNSPLHF.

This clonotype was recorded at least ten times. The chain links TRBV28 to TRBJ2-7; 9 bases are shared with TRBD1. Germline CDR1 MDHEN, CDR2 SYDVKM. V lost 3 bases to trimming and J lost 4 bases; unmatched junction nucleotides: 4. The CDR3 sequence is 14 residues long. This CDR3 reads CASSLGTGLYEQYF. Written as DNA, the CDR3 is TGTGCCAGCAGTTTGGGGACAGGGCTGTACGAGCAGTACTTC.

This clonotype rates as medium-sized. This chain's CDR3 is CASSFGLSYEQYF. The CDR3 nucleotides are TGCGCCAGCAGCTTCGGACTCTCCTACGAGCAGTACTTC. The J gene is TRBJ2-7, the V gene TRBV5-1; D possibly corresponds to TRBD2 (5 bases). The germline CDR1 and CDR2 sequences are SGHRS and YFSETQ. This CDR3 spans 13 amino acids. The V gene lost 2 bases and the J gene lost 0 bases, with 6 bases spanning the gap.

This clonotype was observed many times. The V call is TRBV5-1, the J call TRBJ2-1; 8 bases are a match to TRBD2. This CDR3 comprises 17 residues. The germline V gene encodes CDR1 SGHRS and CDR2 YFSETQ. V shed 6 bases, J shed 1 base, and the junction held 12 bases outside the gene matches. The CDR3 DNA sequence: TGCGCCAGCAACTATCAACCGGCGGGAGGTTCCTACAATGAGCAGTTCTTC. It is translated as CASNYQPAGGSYNEQFF.

There are many counts of this clonotype. This sequence joins TRBV7-2 and TRBJ2-1; D possibly corresponds to TRBD2 (6 bases). V was clipped by 4 bases and J by 6 bases, with 16 bases between them. Germline V gene data show CDR1 as SGHTA and CDR2 as FQGNSA. The CDR3 consists of 15 residues. In DNA, the CDR3 is TGTGCCAGCAGCTCCCCACCCGCTAGCGCCAATGAGCAGTTCTTC. Protein product: CASSSPPASANEQFF. Full variable domain (missing parts from reference TRBV7-2 and TRBJ2-1): GAGVSQSPSNKVTEKGKDVELRCDPISGHTALYWYRQSLGQGLEFLIYFQGNSAPDKSGLPSDRFSAERTGGSVSTLTIQRTQQEDSAVYLCASSSPPASANEQFFGPGTRLTVL.

This clonotype was seen a few times. This chain connects TRBV6-5 to TRBJ1-2; D is perhaps TRBD1 (5 bases). Germline V gene sequence: CDR1 MNHEY, CDR2 SVGAGI. The V and J ends lost 2 bases and 5 bases respectively, with 12 bases between them. The CDR3 totals 14 residues. The CDR3 reads CASSYGPGRYGYTF. In DNA, the CDR3 is TGTGCCAGCAGTTACGGGCCAGGGCGGTATGGCTACACCTTC.

This clonotype was detected ten times or more. The rearrangement uses TRBV6-2 or TRBV6-3 and TRBJ1-1, with a possible D match to TRBD1 (5 bases). The V gene lost 6 bases and the J gene lost 1 base, with 9 bases spanning the gap. Germline loops: CDR1 MNHEY, CDR2 SVGEGT. This CDR3 contains 13 residues. For the CDR3, the DNA is TGTGCCAGCAGCCTACAGGAGAACACTGAAGCTTTCTTT. Its protein is CASSLQENTEAFF.

This clonotype appeared a few times. The V call is TRBV30, the J call TRBJ2-1; unclear D gene. Germline loops: CDR1 GTSNPN, CDR2 SVGIG (reference sequence). This CDR3 spans 15 amino acids. V was pared by 0 bases and J by 10 bases, with 19 bases between. The CDR3 protein is CAWSVGRLPAMEQFF. In DNA, the CDR3 is TGTGCCTGGAGTGTAGGACGGCTACCGGCTATGGAGCAGTTCTTC.

The table lists this clonotype with a few counts. The V and J genes are TRBV29-1 and TRBJ2-1; D gene uncertain. CDR3 length equals 13 residues. CDR1 is SQVTM, CDR2 ANQGSEA, per germline. V was clipped by 2 bases and J by 8 bases, with 13 bases between them. The CDR3 loop reads CSVEPSSTDEQFF. The CDR3 coding sequence is TGCAGCGTTGAACCCTCCTCTACGGATGAGCAGTTCTTC.

This clonotype was seen at least ten times. The V and J genes are TRBV18 and TRBJ2-1, with TRBD2 matching over 7 bases. Germline CDR1 KGHSH, CDR2 LQKENI. V gave up 0 bases and J gave up 5 bases; unmatched junction bases: 7. The CDR3 is made up of 16 amino acids. The CDR3 spells CASSPPSSGRHNEQFF. The CDR3 region has the DNA TGTGCCAGCTCACCACCGAGTTCCGGGAGGCACAATGAGCAGTTCTTC.